What follows are 30 T cell receptor beta chains derived from one specimen sequenced in a study of shared clonotypes between healthy human individuals. Assay used: immunoSEQ multiplex PCR; TCRdb lists only in-frame clones, some missing. The table lists just under 350,000 clones, 70% to 75% of them singletons. The sample consisted of memory CD4+ T cells sorted from blood. Stated subset: CD45RA-negative fraction. All receptors derive from a man aged 25-45 years in good health.

The chain uses TRBV21-1 and TRBJ2-3; the D segment call TRBD2 is taken from the table without a DNA check. TRBV21-1 is reported as a pseudogene. CDR3 size: 18 residues. CDR3 region: CASSKKLDNLADTDTQYF. CDR3 DNA: TGTGCCAGCAGCAAAAAACTCGACAACCTAGCGGACACAGATACGCAGTATTTT.

The genes are TRBV27 and TRBJ2-4, with D perhaps matching TRBD2 (5 bases). In germline, CDR1 is MNHEY, CDR2 SMNVEV (reference sequence). This CDR3 is built from 14 residues. Trimming cost V 8 bases and J 1 base, with 12 bases left between them. This chain's CDR3 is CASQPLGAKNIQYF. The DNA for the CDR3 is TGTGCCAGCCAACCACTAGGGGCCAAAAACATTCAGTACTTC.

V is TRBV7-9 and J is TRBJ2-1; TRBD2 matches 7 bases. J was trimmed by 2 bases and V by 1 base; bases with no gene match: 5. CDR1 and CDR2 from the germline V gene are SEHNR and FQNEAQ (reference sequence). This CDR3 spans 16 amino acids. The CDR3 DNA reads as TGTGCCAGCAGCTTAGACGGCGGGAGTCCCTACAATGAGCAGTTCTTC. Translated, it gives CASSLDGGSPYNEQFF.

The J gene is TRBJ1-2, the V gene TRBV11-2; 7 bases are a match to TRBD1. Germline CDR1 SGHAT, CDR2 FQNNGV. With V trimmed by 0 bases and J by 1 base, 5 bases remained unmatched. The CDR3 loop spans 16 amino acids. CDR3 nucleotides: TGTGCCAGCAGCTTAGAAGGGACAGCGCTTAACTATGGCTACACCTTC. This codes for CASSLEGTALNYGYTF.

The chain recombines TRBV11-2 with TRBJ2-2; tentatively, D is TRBD1 (5 bases). Trimming took off 2 bases at V and 6 bases at J, with 10 bases between the two ends. The length of the CDR3 is 14 residues. Germline CDR1 and CDR2: SGHAT and FQNNGV. DNA for the CDR3: TGTGCCAGCAGCTTACCTAGGGGCTCCGGGGAGCTGTTTTTT. It yields the protein CASSLPRGSGELFF.

The CDR3 sequence is CASSESRVTEAFF. The CDR3 DNA sequence: TGCGCCAGCAGTGAGTCAAGGGTTACTGAAGCTTTCTTT. The rearrangement links TRBV10-2 to TRBJ1-1, with D unresolved. The germline CDR1 and CDR2 sequences are WSHSY and SAAADI. With 0 bases removed from V and 5 bases from J, the gap between germline ends came to 7 bases. The CDR3 spans 13 residues.

CDR3 sequence reads: CASRGFRAPDTDTQYF. In DNA form, the CDR3 reads TGTGCCAGTAGGGGATTTAGGGCCCCCGATACAGATACGCAGTATTTT. The genes are TRBV19 and TRBJ2-3; D is ambiguous. Germline loops: CDR1 LNHDA, CDR2 SQIVND (reference sequence). The CDR3 covers 16 residues. Trimming cost V 6 bases and J 3 bases, with 19 bases left between them.

This chain joins TRBV6-6 and TRBJ2-1; D assignment may be TRBD1 or TRBD2 (6 bases each). The CDR3 covers 14 residues. The germline V gene has CDR1 MNHNY and CDR2 SVGAGI (reference sequence). The germline V and J ends were trimmed by 2 bases and 6 bases, with 11 bases remaining between them. The CDR3: CASSYGGGLNEQFF. The CDR3 bases are TGTGCCAGCAGTTACGGAGGGGGGCTCAATGAGCAGTTCTTC.

A note on this clone: The same CDR3 arises from other DNA sequences in this sample as well. This chain uses TRBV7-2 with TRBJ2-2; D gene unclear. The germline V gene encodes CDR1 SGHTA and CDR2 FQGNSA. The CDR3 loop spans 14 amino acids. V lost 0 bases to trimming and J lost 3 bases, with 5 bases between them. CDR3 amino acids: CASSLAGYTGELFF. The CDR3 nucleotides are TGTGCCAGCAGCTTAGCGGGCTACACCGGGGAGCTGTTTTTT.

The V and J genes are TRBV6-5 and TRBJ2-1; D is unclear. V lost 4 bases and J lost 7, with 8 bases in between. Looked up from germline, CDR1 is MNHEY and CDR2 is SVGAGI. The length of the CDR3 is 12 residues. Here the CDR3 reads CASSLPSNEQFF. The CDR3 region has the DNA TGTGCCAGCAGTTTGCCCTCAAATGAGCAGTTCTTC.

This clone was counted only a few times. This chain links TRBV2 with TRBJ1-1; 7 bases are a match to TRBD1. V dropped 5 bases and J dropped 6; count of bases not matched to a gene: 3. The CDR3 length is 12 residues. Germline V gene sequence: CDR1 SNHLY, CDR2 FYNNEI. The CDR3 nucleotides read TGTGCCAGCAGTCCACAGGGGCCTGAAGCTTTCTTT. Amino acid sequence: CASSPQGPEAFF.

Regarding this clone: A much larger clone lies a single base off, so this may be a read error. This chain connects TRBV7-9 to TRBJ1-5, with D maybe TRBD1 (5 bases). Trimming took 3 bases from V and 5 from J, leaving 8 bases between them. This CDR3 comprises 13 residues. The germline CDR1 and CDR2 sequences are SEHNR and FQNEAQ (reference sequence). The CDR3 sequence: CASSFPGDQPQHF. CDR3 bases: TGTGCCAGCAGCTTTCCGGGGGATCAGCCCCAGCATTTT.

The chain links TRBV28 to TRBJ2-7; 14 bases agree with TRBD2. The CDR3 spans 17 residues. Germline V lookup: CDR1 MDHEN, CDR2 SYDVKM. The junction had 12 bases not matched to a gene; V was cut back by 5 bases and J by 6 bases. The chain's CDR3 is CASSPAGLAGDFREQYF. The CDR3 bases are TGTGCCAGCAGTCCCGCGGGACTAGCGGGAGATTTCCGCGAGCAGTACTTC. The variable domain in full, completed from reference TRBV28 and TRBJ2-7, reads DVKVTQSSRYLVKRTGEKVFLECVQDMDHENMFWYRQDPGLGLRLIYFSYDVKMKEKGDIPEGYSVSREKKERFSLILESASTNQTSMYLCASSPAGLAGDFREQYFGPGTRLTVT.

The gene calls are TRBV18 and TRBJ2-7; D not resolved. Germline values: CDR1 KGHSH, CDR2 LQKENI. This CDR3 contains 15 residues. V lost 0 bases to trimming and J lost 3 bases, with 12 bases between them. CDR3 in amino acids: CASSPPSHGDYEQYF. In DNA, the CDR3 is TGTGCCAGCTCACCACCGTCTCATGGGGACTACGAGCAGTACTTC.

In DNA form, the CDR3 reads TGTGCCAGTAGGAACCTGGACAGCAAAAACATTCAGTACTTC. This codes for CASRNLDSKNIQYF. The rearrangement uses TRBV19 and TRBJ2-4; D may be TRBD1 (6 bases). Deletions cut 6 bases from V and 3 bases from J, with 12 bases between. The CDR3 runs 14 residues. From germline, CDR1 is LNHDA and CDR2 SQIVND (reference sequence).

The genes are TRBV19 and TRBJ2-5; 7 bases map to TRBD1. The CDR3 runs to 15 residues. The V gene end was trimmed by 7 bases and the J gene end by 5 bases; junction bases not matched to a gene: 13. CDR1 is LNHDA and CDR2 is SQIVND in the germline V gene (reference sequence). The CDR3 DNA reads as TGTGCCAGTACCAACAGGGGAGCGCCATCGGAGACCCAGTACTTC. Its protein is CASTNRGAPSETQYF.

The rearrangement uses TRBV28 and TRBJ1-4, with unresolved D. The V end was cut by 5 bases, the J end by 7 bases, with 11 bases between. Looked up from germline, CDR1 is MDHEN and CDR2 is SYDVKM. The CDR3 loop spans 13 amino acids. CDR3 bases: TGTGCCAGCAGTGTGGCCAGTGTTGAAAAACTGTTTTTT. It encodes CASSVASVEKLFF.

CDR3 amino acids: CASSVGSGTGIYEQYF. The CDR3 DNA sequence: TGTGCCAGCAGCGTAGGATCAGGGACAGGGATCTACGAGCAGTACTTC. The chain links TRBV9 to TRBJ2-7; 9 bases are shared with TRBD1. Germline values: CDR1 SGDLS, CDR2 YYNGEE. This CDR3 has 16 residues. The trim removed 0 bases at V and 3 bases at J, leaving 7 bases unmatched.

V gene TRBV5-1 combines with J gene TRBJ2-7; 8 nucleotides agree with TRBD1. The length of the CDR3 is 16 residues. V lost 1 base and J lost 4; bases outside the gene matches: 10. The germline V gene encodes CDR1 SGHRS and CDR2 YFSETQ. The CDR3 region has the DNA TGCGCCAGCAGCTTGTCATCCTCAGGGGGCGCGTACGAGCAGTACTTC. Translating it yields CASSLSSSGGAYEQYF.

This sequence joins TRBV5-6 and TRBJ2-1; 7 nucleotides line up with TRBD2. The germline CDR1 and CDR2 sequences are SGHDT and YYEEEE. The CDR3 sequence is 16 residues long. Trimming cost V 2 bases and J 4 bases; bases outside gene matches: 9. CDR3 DNA: TGTGCCAGCAGCTTCCTATGGCGGGAGTTTTACAATGAGCAGTTCTTC. Protein product: CASSFLWREFYNEQFF.

The gene calls are TRBV6-5 and TRBJ2-7; TRBD1 matches 8 bases. The ends lost 6 bases at V and 3 bases at J; junction bases unmatched: 4. This CDR3 spans 13 amino acids. Germline loops: CDR1 MNHEY, CDR2 SVGAGI. The CDR3 here is CASRKTGGYEQYF. The DNA of the CDR3 is TGTGCCAGCAGGAAAACAGGGGGCTACGAGCAGTACTTC.

For this clone: Sequence at one end of the junction differs from germline and may be a read error. The chain employs TRBV7-2 and TRBJ1-2; 8 nucleotides agree with TRBD1. From germline, CDR1 is SGHTA and CDR2 FQGNSA. This CDR3 is 14 amino acids long. CDR3 amino acids: CASSWGQEAEKGNF. The CDR3 region has the DNA TGTGCCAGCAGCTGGGGACAGGAAGCTGAAAAAGGCAACTTC.

The chain has TRBV19 and TRBJ1-2; unclear D gene. Trimming took off 6 bases at V and 4 bases at J, with 9 bases between the two ends. CDR3 length equals 12 residues. Germline V gene sequence: CDR1 LNHDA, CDR2 SQIVND (reference sequence). In nucleotides, the CDR3 is TGTGCCAGTAGGAATGCCGGCTATGGCTACACCTTC. Amino acid sequence: CASRNAGYGYTF.

This clone was picked up many times. The V call is TRBV27, the J call TRBJ2-5, with D unresolved. Looked up from germline, CDR1 is MNHEY and CDR2 is SMNVEV (reference sequence). CDR3 length equals 14 residues. The V and J ends lost 5 bases and 5 bases respectively, with 15 bases between them. CDR3 in DNA: TGTGCCAGCAGTCTCAGACTGACCGCGGAGACCCAGTACTTC. Translated: CASSLRLTAETQYF.

The V and J genes are TRBV11-1 and TRBJ1-3; the D gene is possibly TRBD1 (6 bases). Germline V gene data show CDR1 as SGHAT and CDR2 as FQDESV (reference sequence). Trimming took 8 bases from V and 2 from J, leaving 19 bases between them. The CDR3 covers 16 residues. Here the CDR3 DNA reads TGTGCCAGCTACCAGGGGAGTCCCGCGGCTGGAAACACCATATATTTT. This translates into CASYQGSPAAGNTIYF.

The chain combines TRBV11-2 with TRBJ1-2; D ambiguous. Deletions cut 6 bases from V and 1 base from J, with 15 bases between. The CDR3 covers 15 residues. Germline values: CDR1 SGHAT, CDR2 FQNNGV. CDR3 sequence reads: CASSSPRFLNYGYTF. DNA for the CDR3: TGTGCCAGCAGTTCCCCCAGGTTTCTTAACTATGGCTACACCTTC.

Here the CDR3 DNA reads TGTGCCAGCAGTGAAGGATCCGCCCCCCCTTCGCGAGAGACCCAGTACTTC. Translation gives CASSEGSAPPSRETQYF. The chain is built from TRBV2 and TRBJ2-5; D call uncertain. The CDR3 has 17 amino acids. Trimming cost V 1 base and J 4 bases, with 19 bases left between them. The V gene's germline CDR1 is SNHLY and CDR2 FYNNEI.

This clone has only one observation. The genes are TRBV28 and TRBJ1-2; no clear D. Germline CDR1 MDHEN, CDR2 SYDVKM. The CDR3 covers 13 residues. V shed 7 bases and J shed 4 bases, with 13 bases lying between them. The DNA of the CDR3 is TGTGCCAGCACGGCCAGGCAGTTCTATGGCTACACCTTC. Residues: CASTARQFYGYTF.

V gene TRBV7-9 combines with J gene TRBJ2-7; 9 nucleotides agree with TRBD2. The CDR3 totals 14 residues. V shed 6 bases, J shed 2 bases, and the junction held 5 bases outside the gene matches. The germline gives CDR1 SEHNR, CDR2 FQNEAQ (reference sequence). The DNA for the CDR3 is TGTGCCAGCAGTGTAGCGGGAGTGGCCTACGAGCAGTACTTC. Translating it yields CASSVAGVAYEQYF.

This chain uses TRBV5-1 with TRBJ2-1; TRBD1 aligns across 9 bases. The CDR3 is 15 residues long. The V and J ends lost 2 bases and 6 bases, in that order; junction bases with no gene match: 6. In germline, CDR1 is SGHRS, CDR2 YFSETQ. The CDR3 spells CASSLDRGGINEQFF. The DNA for the CDR3 is TGCGCCAGCAGCTTAGACAGGGGGGGAATCAATGAGCAGTTCTTC. The full variable domain, in which reference TRBV5-1 and TRBJ2-1 provide the parts outside the CDR3, is KAGVTQTPRYLIKTRGQQVTLSCSPISGHRSVSWYQQTPGQGLQFLFEYFSETQRNKGNFPGRFSGRQFSNSRSEMNVSTLELGDSALYLCASSLDRGGINEQFFGPGTRLTVL.